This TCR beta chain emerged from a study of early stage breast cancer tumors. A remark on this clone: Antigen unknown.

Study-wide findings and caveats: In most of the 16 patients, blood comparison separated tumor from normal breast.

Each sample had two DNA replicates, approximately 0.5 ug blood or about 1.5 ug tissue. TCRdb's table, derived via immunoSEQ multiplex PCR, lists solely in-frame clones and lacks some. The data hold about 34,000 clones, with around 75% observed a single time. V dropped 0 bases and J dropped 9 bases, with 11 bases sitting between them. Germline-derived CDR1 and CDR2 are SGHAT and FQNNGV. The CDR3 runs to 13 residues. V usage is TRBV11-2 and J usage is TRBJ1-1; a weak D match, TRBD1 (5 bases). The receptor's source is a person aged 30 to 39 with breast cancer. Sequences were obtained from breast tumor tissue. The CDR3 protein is CASSLDRGTQAFF. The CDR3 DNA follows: TGTGCCAGCAGCTTAGATCGGGGGACGCAAGCTTTCTTT.